Listed below are T cell receptor beta chains from one sample, sequenced in a study of blood T cell repertoires in COVID-19. Assay: immunoSEQ multiplex PCR; the TCRdb copy retains only in-frame clones and omits some. This table holds about 75,000 clones, 86% found once. The sequenced sample consisted of peripheral blood. Every receptor here comes from a man older than 75 with COVID-19, enrolled during active disease. CDR3s include the opening cysteine and the closing phenylalanine or tryptophan.

J gene | V gene | CDR3 protein
TRBJ1-6 | TRBV28 | CASSLHGSSYNSPLHF
TRBJ1-3 | TRBV6-6 | CASRPAQGLGNTIYF
TRBJ1-2 | TRBV5-1 | CASSLGQSRPSPANYGYTF
TRBJ2-1 | TRBV7-8 | CASSWGLAGDLEQFF
TRBJ1-6 | TRBV19 | CASSISSVGSPLHF
TRBJ2-1 | TRBV7-2 | CASSLRARGLAEQFF
TRBJ1-1 | TRBV19 | CASRLLGHHTEAFF
TRBJ1-6 | TRBV28 | CASLSLGSSPLHF
TRBJ1-1 | TRBV14 | CASSQLLTGSAEAFF
TRBJ2-3 | TRBV5-5 | CASSLGLAGATDTQYF
TRBJ1-2 | TRBV3-1/TRBV3-2 | CASSQGSGYYGYTF
TRBJ1-4 | TRBV3-1/TRBV3-2 | CASSPKEGEKLFF
TRBJ1-2 | TRBV28 | CASRVGQAYGYTF